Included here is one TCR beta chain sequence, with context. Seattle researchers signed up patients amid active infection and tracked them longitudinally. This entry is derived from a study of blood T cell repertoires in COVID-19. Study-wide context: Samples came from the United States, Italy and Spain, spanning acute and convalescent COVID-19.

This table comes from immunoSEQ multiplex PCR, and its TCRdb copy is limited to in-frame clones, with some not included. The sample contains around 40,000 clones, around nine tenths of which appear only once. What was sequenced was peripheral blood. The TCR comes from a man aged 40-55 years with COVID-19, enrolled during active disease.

CDR3 bases: TGTGCCTGGAGACGCAGGGGCGGGAGCACTGAAGCTTTCTTT. The encoded protein is CAWRRRGGSTEAFF. V gene TRBV30 combines with J gene TRBJ1-1; D is perhaps TRBD1 (6 bases). Between the trimmed V and J ends, which lost 3 bases and 4 bases, there was a span of 15 bases. The CDR3 contains 14 residues. From germline, CDR1 is GTSNPN and CDR2 SVGIG (reference sequence).